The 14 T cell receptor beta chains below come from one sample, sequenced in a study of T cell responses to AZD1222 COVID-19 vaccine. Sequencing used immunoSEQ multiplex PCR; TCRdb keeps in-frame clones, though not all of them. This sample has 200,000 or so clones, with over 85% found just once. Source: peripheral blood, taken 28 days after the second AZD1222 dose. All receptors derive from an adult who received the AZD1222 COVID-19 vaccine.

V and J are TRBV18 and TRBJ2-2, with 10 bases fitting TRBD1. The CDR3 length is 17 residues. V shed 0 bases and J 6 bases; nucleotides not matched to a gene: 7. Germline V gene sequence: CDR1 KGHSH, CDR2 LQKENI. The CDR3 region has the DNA TGTGCCAGCTCACCACCGGGACAGGGGACGTTAGCCGGGGAGCTGTTTTTT. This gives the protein CASSPPGQGTLAGELFF.

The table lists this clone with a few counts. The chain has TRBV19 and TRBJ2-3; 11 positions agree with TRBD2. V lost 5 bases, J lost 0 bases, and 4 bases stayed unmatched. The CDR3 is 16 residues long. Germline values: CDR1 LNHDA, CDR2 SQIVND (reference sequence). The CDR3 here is CASSVASGGSTDTQYF. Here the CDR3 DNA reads TGTGCCAGTAGTGTCGCTAGCGGGGGGAGCACAGATACGCAGTATTTT.

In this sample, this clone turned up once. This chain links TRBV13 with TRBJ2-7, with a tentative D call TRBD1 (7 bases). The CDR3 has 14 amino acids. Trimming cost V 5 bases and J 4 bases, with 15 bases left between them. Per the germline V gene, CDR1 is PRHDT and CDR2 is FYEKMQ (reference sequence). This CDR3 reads CASSPRGTAYEQYF. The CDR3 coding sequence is TGTGCCAGCAGCCCCCGGGGGACAGCTTACGAGCAGTACTTC.

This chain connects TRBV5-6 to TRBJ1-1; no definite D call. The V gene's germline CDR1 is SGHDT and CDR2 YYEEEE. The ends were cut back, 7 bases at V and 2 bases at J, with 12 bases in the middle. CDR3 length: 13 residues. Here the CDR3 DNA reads TGTGCCAGCGTTCTTGCCCCCAACACTGAAGCTTTCTTT. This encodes CASVLAPNTEAFF. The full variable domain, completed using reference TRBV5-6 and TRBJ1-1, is DAGVTQSPTHLIKTRGQQVTLRCSPKSGHDTVSWYQQALGQGPQFIFQYYEEEERQRGNFPDRFSGHQFPNYSSELNVNALLLGDSALYLCASVLAPNTEAFFGQGTRLTVV.

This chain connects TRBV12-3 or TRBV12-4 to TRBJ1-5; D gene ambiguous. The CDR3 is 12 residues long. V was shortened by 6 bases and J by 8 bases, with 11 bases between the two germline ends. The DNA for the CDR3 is TGTGCCAGCAGCTGGGCCTCGGAGCCCCAGCATTTT. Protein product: CASSWASEPQHF.

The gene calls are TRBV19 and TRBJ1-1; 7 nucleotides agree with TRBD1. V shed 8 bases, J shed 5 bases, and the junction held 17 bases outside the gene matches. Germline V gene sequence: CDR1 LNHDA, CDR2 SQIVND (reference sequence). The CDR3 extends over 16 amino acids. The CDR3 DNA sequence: TGTGCCAGTCTCCCGGACAGGTCTCGGTCGGAGACTGAAGCTTTCTTT. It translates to CASLPDRSRSETEAFF. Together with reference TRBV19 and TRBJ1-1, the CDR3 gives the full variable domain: DGGITQSPKYLFRKEGQNVTLSCEQNLNHDAMYWYRQDPGQGLRLIYYSQIVNDFQKGDIAEGYSVSREKKESFPLTVTSAQKNPTAFYLCASLPDRSRSETEAFFGQGTRLTVV.

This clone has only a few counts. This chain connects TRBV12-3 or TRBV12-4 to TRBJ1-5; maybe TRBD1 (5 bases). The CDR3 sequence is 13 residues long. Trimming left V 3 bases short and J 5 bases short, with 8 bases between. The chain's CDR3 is CASSLGGDQPQHF. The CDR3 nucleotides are TGTGCCAGCAGTTTGGGGGGAGATCAGCCCCAGCATTTT.

The CDR3: CASSTGTGTKEDTQYF. The CDR3 DNA follows: TGTGCCAGCAGTACCGGGACAGGGACAAAGGAAGATACGCAGTATTTT. This chain links TRBV11-3 with TRBJ2-3; TRBD1 matches at 9 bases. The CDR3 is 16 residues long. Germline assignment: CDR1 SGHNT and CDR2 YENEEA. V shed 6 bases, J shed 5 bases, and the junction held 12 bases outside the gene matches.

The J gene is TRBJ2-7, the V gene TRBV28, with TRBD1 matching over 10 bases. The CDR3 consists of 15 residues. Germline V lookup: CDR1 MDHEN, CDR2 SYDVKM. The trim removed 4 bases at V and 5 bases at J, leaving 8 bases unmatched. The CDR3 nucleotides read TGTGCCAGCAGTTCTCCGGGACAGGGGTTCCACGAGCAGTACTTC. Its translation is CASSSPGQGFHEQYF.

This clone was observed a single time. CDR3 protein: CASSFGQGSTDTQYF. As DNA, the CDR3 is TGTGCCAGCAGCTTCGGACAGGGGAGCACAGATACGCAGTATTTT. The chain uses TRBV11-2 and TRBJ2-3; 9 bases match TRBD1. Germline CDR1 is SGHAT and CDR2 is FQNNGV. Losses at the gene ends were 3 bases for V and 0 bases for J; bases not matched to a gene: 1. This CDR3 region has 15 residues.

CDR3 residues: CASRKAGGYEQYF. CDR3 nucleotides: TGTGCCAGCAGGAAAGCGGGGGGTTACGAGCAGTACTTC. This chain connects TRBV11-2 to TRBJ2-7; 9 positions agree with TRBD2. From germline, CDR1 is SGHAT and CDR2 FQNNGV. The CDR3 has 13 amino acids. V lost 6 bases to trimming and J lost 4 bases; unmatched junction nucleotides: 4.

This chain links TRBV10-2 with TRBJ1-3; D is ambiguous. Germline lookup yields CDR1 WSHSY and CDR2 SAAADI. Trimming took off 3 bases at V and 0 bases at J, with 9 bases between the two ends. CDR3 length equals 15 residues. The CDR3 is CASSDRYLSGNTIYF. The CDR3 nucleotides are TGCGCCAGCAGTGACAGATACCTCTCTGGAAACACCATATATTTT.

CDR3 loop: CASSSEIGLNEKLFF. The CDR3 nucleotides are TGCGCCAGCAGCTCGGAGATCGGACTTAATGAAAAACTGTTTTTT. This chain uses TRBV5-1 with TRBJ1-4; D gene unclear. The V end lost 3 bases, the J end lost 4 bases, and 13 bases lay between the germline ends. The V gene's germline CDR1 is SGHRS and CDR2 YFSETQ. The CDR3 loop spans 15 amino acids.

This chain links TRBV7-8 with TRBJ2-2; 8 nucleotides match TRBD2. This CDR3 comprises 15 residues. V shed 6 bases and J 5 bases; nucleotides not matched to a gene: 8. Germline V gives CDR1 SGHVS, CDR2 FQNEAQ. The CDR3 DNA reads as TGTGCCAGCAGACCGGGGGGGAGTTCGACCGGGGAGCTGTTTTTT. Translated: CASRPGGSSTGELFF.